The T cell receptor (beta chain) under discussion was sequenced for a study of cytomegalovirus exposure and HLA in healthy donors. About the study: An earlier analysis found around 100 million unique TCR beta sequences from 150 million to 200 million T cells. Membership in the Caucasian-associated ancestry cluster was found for around four fifths of a few hundred genotyped donors. Study-level results: Reports credit the classifier with highly specific, highly sensitive diagnosis of cytomegalovirus status.

Comments on this clone: Its antigen is as yet unknown.

PCR amplification relied on 60 Vbeta primers (plus 13 Jbeta primers). Assay: immunoSEQ multiplex PCR; the TCRdb copy retains only in-frame clones and omits some. Of about 110,000 clones listed, 60% to 85% are singletons. This sequence originates from a woman aged 25 to 45 in good health and CMV-seronegative. The sample was PBMCs.

CDR3 DNA: TGTGCCTGGAGGGGAGGTAGGATTGAAGCTTTCTTT. Translation gives CAWRGGRIEAFF. This chain links TRBV30 with TRBJ1-1; D gene ambiguous. CDR1 GTSNPN and CDR2 SVGIG come from the germline V gene (reference sequence). The CDR3 sequence is 12 residues long. Deletions cut 3 bases from V and 7 bases from J, with 12 bases between.